This passage covers 27 T cell receptor beta chains from one sample sequenced in a study of T cells in Graves' hyperthyroidism and ophthalmopathy. Template material for amplifying TCR beta CDR3 regions consisted of RNA transcripts. A first-round RT-PCR of the TCR CDR3 used the HTBI primer set. TCRdb re-called the multiplex PCR reads with MiXCR, one entry per CDR3 protein. The sample comprises more than 350,000 distinct CDR3 sequences, roughly 15% of which are singletons, and 34% rests with the top ten. Source material: blood. These receptors came from a woman between 25 and 40 years old with Graves' hyperthyroidism that later progressed to Graves' ophthalmopathy.

This clonotype has at least ten counts. This rearrangement joins TRBV12-3 or TRBV12-4 to TRBJ2-7; 8 bases are shared with TRBD1. After removal of 6 bases from V and 2 bases from J, the junction contained 3 bases not matched to a gene. CDR3 length: 13 amino acids. This CDR3 is CASSVQGAYEQYF. The CDR3 nucleotides are TGTGCCAGCAGCGTACAGGGGGCCTACGAGCAGTACTTC.

This clonotype was found a few times. This chain connects TRBV29-1 to TRBJ1-1; tentative D call: TRBD1 (6 bases). CDR1 and CDR2 (germline): SQVTM, ANQGSEA. V lost 3 bases to trimming and J lost 5 bases, with 28 bases between them. This CDR3 region has 18 residues. The CDR3 DNA sequence: TGCAGCGTTGATAGGGTTTCGGGGGGCGCTGGATTATGGACTGAAGCTTTCTTT. This encodes CSVDRVSGGAGLWTEAFF. Combining the CDR3 with reference TRBV29-1 and TRBJ1-1 gives the whole variable domain SAVISQKPSRDICQRGTSLTIQCQVDSQVTMMFWYRQQPGQSLTLIATANQGSEATYESGFVIDKFPISRPNLTFSTLTVSNMSPEDSSIYLCSVDRVSGGAGLWTEAFFGQGTRLTVV.

The sample holds many counts of this clonotype. CDR3 loop: CASSLGGNLGGYTF. The CDR3 DNA reads TGTGCCAGCAGCTTAGGGGGGAATCTCGGTGGCTACACCTTC. The chain links TRBV11-2 to TRBJ1-2; D is possibly TRBD1 (5 bases). CDR1 is SGHAT and CDR2 is FQNNGV in the germline V gene. This CDR3 comprises 14 residues. Between the trimmed V and J ends, which lost 1 base and 7 bases, there was a span of 13 bases.

The sample holds many counts of this clonotype. The V and J genes are TRBV6-1 and TRBJ1-2, with unresolved D. Germline lookup yields CDR1 MNHNS and CDR2 SASEGT. The V end lost 0 bases, the J end lost 5 bases, and 19 bases lay between the germline ends. The length of the CDR3 is 17 residues. The chain's CDR3 is CASSEAVKPINPYGYTF. The CDR3 DNA reads as TGTGCCAGCAGTGAAGCGGTCAAACCGATTAACCCTTATGGCTACACCTTC.

This clonotype has ten or more counts. This sequence joins TRBV28 and TRBJ2-3; a weak D match, TRBD2 (6 bases). V lost 5 bases and J lost 3, with 21 bases in between. The CDR3 extends over 17 amino acids. Per the germline V gene, CDR1 is MDHEN and CDR2 is SYDVKM. DNA for the CDR3: TGTGCCAGCAGTCCCAACTTGGGAGGAGGGTGGACAGATACGCAGTATTTT. Protein sequence: CASSPNLGGGWTDTQYF.

This clonotype was counted ten times or more. The chain combines TRBV6-5 with TRBJ2-5, with a possible D match to TRBD2 (6 bases). The germline CDR1 and CDR2 sequences are MNHEY and SVGAGI. This CDR3 comprises 14 residues. The V gene lost 2 bases and the J gene lost 1 base, with 8 bases spanning the gap. CDR3 nucleotide sequence: TGTGCCAGCAGTTACGGGGGGTTCCAAGAGACCCAGTACTTC. The encoded protein is CASSYGGFQETQYF.

This clonotype appeared many times. V usage is TRBV19 and J usage is TRBJ1-5; TRBD1 aligns across 8 bases. Germline assignment: CDR1 LNHDA and CDR2 SQIVND (reference sequence). The CDR3 consists of 12 residues. Trimming cost V 8 bases and J 6 bases; bases outside gene matches: 3. CDR3 region: CASDRGGQPQHF. CDR3 DNA sequence: TGTGCCAGTGACAGGGGAGGTCAGCCCCAGCATTTT.

This clonotype was detected many times. The chain has TRBV5-1 and TRBJ2-7; D unclear. Germline lookup yields CDR1 SGHRS and CDR2 YFSETQ. The CDR3 consists of 13 residues. The V gene lost 4 bases and the J gene lost 5 bases, with 13 bases spanning the gap. CDR3 DNA sequence: TGCGCCAGCAGCCCTAGTTTATCCGACGAGCAGTACTTC. This translates into CASSPSLSDEQYF.

This clonotype was observed a handful of times. The rearrangement links TRBV27 to TRBJ2-2; D gene ambiguous. V lost 2 bases and J lost 5, with 6 bases in between. The germline V gene encodes CDR1 MNHEY and CDR2 SMNVEV (reference sequence). CDR3 length: 13 residues. CDR3 residues: CASSLQHTGELFF. The CDR3 nucleotides are TGTGCCAGCAGTTTACAGCATACCGGGGAGCTGTTTTTT.

This clonotype was picked up a small number of times. The rearrangement links TRBV5-6 to TRBJ2-1; 7 bases line up with TRBD2. This CDR3 is built from 17 residues. Unmatched junction bases numbered 10, after V lost 0 bases and J lost 4 bases. Germline V gene lookup returns CDR1 SGHDT and CDR2 YYEEEE. The CDR3 sequence is CASSLEKERGAYNEQFF. In nucleotides, the CDR3 is TGTGCCAGCAGCTTGGAGAAAGAGCGGGGAGCTTACAATGAGCAGTTCTTC. Based on the CDR3 plus reference TRBV5-6 and TRBJ2-1, the full variable domain is DAGVTQSPTHLIKTRGQQVTLRCSPKSGHDTVSWYQQALGQGPQFIFQYYEEEERQRGNFPDRFSGHQFPNYSSELNVNALLLGDSALYLCASSLEKERGAYNEQFFGPGTRLTVL.

The chain recombines TRBV5-6 with TRBJ2-1; 8 bases are shared with TRBD2. Germline values: CDR1 SGHDT, CDR2 YYEEEE. V lost 3 bases to trimming and J lost 6 bases; unmatched junction nucleotides: 11. CDR3 size: 16 residues. The CDR3 DNA is TGTGCCAGCAGCTCCCCGGGAGGGCCGCTGATCAATGAGCAGTTCTTC. It codes for CASSSPGGPLINEQFF.

This clonotype was observed many times. The genes are TRBV5-1 and TRBJ2-1, with TRBD2 matching 9 bases. The V segment lost 4 bases and the J segment 0 bases; nucleotides outside the gene matches: 5. The CDR3 has 16 residues. In germline, CDR1 is SGHRS, CDR2 YFSETQ. This CDR3 is CASSQISGSSYNEQFF. As DNA, the CDR3 is TGCGCCAGCAGCCAAATTAGCGGGAGCTCCTACAATGAGCAGTTCTTC.

This clonotype was picked up many times. This chain connects TRBV20-1 to TRBJ2-1; maybe TRBD1 (5 bases). Deletions cut 5 bases from V and 7 bases from J, with 18 bases between. The CDR3 length is 14 residues. The germline V gene has CDR1 DFQATT and CDR2 SNEGSKA (reference sequence). The CDR3 DNA reads TGCAGTGCTCCATACCTGACACAGGCAAATGAGCAGTTCTTC. Translated: CSAPYLTQANEQFF.

This clonotype was observed many times. V is TRBV28 and J is TRBJ2-3; 11 bases map to TRBD1. CDR3 length: 16 amino acids. V was clipped by 7 bases and J by 3 bases; unmatched bases: 9. CDR1 and CDR2 (germline): MDHEN, SYDVKM. The CDR3 protein is CASTKYGTGGTDTQYF. The CDR3 DNA reads as TGTGCCAGCACTAAGTACGGGACAGGGGGTACAGATACGCAGTATTTT. Full variable domain (missing parts from reference TRBV28 and TRBJ2-3): DVKVTQSSRYLVKRTGEKVFLECVQDMDHENMFWYRQDPGLGLRLIYFSYDVKMKEKGDIPEGYSVSREKKERFSLILESASTNQTSMYLCASTKYGTGGTDTQYFGPGTRLTVL.

This clonotype showed up many times. The genes are TRBV10-2 and TRBJ2-7; 8 bases match TRBD1. Germline V gives CDR1 WSHSY, CDR2 SAAADI. This CDR3 contains 15 residues. The ends lost 6 bases at V and 6 bases at J; junction bases unmatched: 13. As DNA, the CDR3 is TGCGCCAGCAGAGAAATCAGGGGGCGCCCCAGCGAGCAGTACTTC. This sequence encodes CASREIRGRPSEQYF.

The sample holds a few counts of this clonotype. The chain recombines TRBV19 with TRBJ1-1; D possibly corresponds to TRBD1 (5 bases). V was clipped by 8 bases and J by 4 bases, with 11 bases between them. In germline, CDR1 is LNHDA, CDR2 SQIVND (reference sequence). The CDR3 consists of 12 residues. CDR3 nucleotide sequence: TGTGCCAGTTCTCGGGGGTTCACTGAAGCTTTCTTT. Translated, it gives CASSRGFTEAFF.

This clonotype was counted at least ten times. The chain recombines TRBV10-3 with TRBJ1-2; D is possibly TRBD1 (6 bases). This CDR3 has 15 amino acids. Germline-derived CDR1 and CDR2 are ENHRY and SYGVKD. The V gene lost 6 bases and the J gene lost 2 bases, with 16 bases spanning the gap. In DNA form, the CDR3 reads TGTGCCATCAGCGATTACTTGGACAGAAACTATGGCTACACCTTC. The encoded protein is CAISDYLDRNYGYTF.

The V call is TRBV6-1, the J call TRBJ2-7; tentative D call: TRBD1 (6 bases). The germline CDR1 and CDR2 sequences are MNHNS and SASEGT. V shed 7 bases and J shed 2 bases, with 12 bases lying between them. The CDR3 sequence is 13 residues long. The chain's CDR3 is CASTMTGTYEQYF. Written as DNA, the CDR3 is TGTGCCAGCACCATGACAGGTACCTACGAGCAGTACTTC.

This clonotype was observed many times. One end of the junction does not line up with germline, which may come from a read error. V gene TRBV5-1 combines with J gene TRBJ2-5, with D possibly being TRBD2 (5 bases). The CDR3 totals 14 residues. Germline V gene lookup returns CDR1 SGHRS and CDR2 YFSETQ. CDR3 in amino acids: CASSLGGAQETQYF. The DNA for the CDR3 is TGTGCCAGCAGCTTAGGAGGAGCCCAAGAGACCCAGTACTTC. The whole variable domain, filled in from reference TRBV5-1 and TRBJ2-5, reads KAGVTQTPRYLIKTRGQQVTLSCSPISGHRSVSWYQQTPGQGLQFLFEYFSETQRNKGNFPGRFSGRQFSNSRSEMNVSTLELGDSALYLCASSLGGAQETQYFGPGTRLLVL.

This clonotype came up many times. The chain links TRBV11-1 to TRBJ2-2, with 9 positions matching TRBD2. Germline V lookup: CDR1 SGHAT, CDR2 FQDESV (reference sequence). This CDR3 spans 18 amino acids. V lost 3 bases and J lost 5; bases outside the gene matches: 13. CDR3 amino acids: CASSFPAGLAGMTGELFF. The CDR3 DNA follows: TGTGCCAGCAGCTTCCCCGCTGGGCTAGCGGGGATGACCGGGGAGCTGTTTTTT.

This clonotype showed up many times. This sequence joins TRBV24-1 and TRBJ2-2; D may match TRBD1 or TRBD2 (5 bases each). CDR3 size: 18 residues. Trimming cost V 1 base and J 0 bases, with 14 bases left between them. CDR1 is KGHDR and CDR2 is SFDVKD in the germline V gene. The DNA for the CDR3 is TGTGCCACCAGTGATTTAGGATCAGGGACCACGAACACCGGGGAGCTGTTTTTT. This translates into CATSDLGSGTTNTGELFF.

The table lists this clonotype with many counts. The chain links TRBV20-1 to TRBJ2-1; no clear D. Germline V lookup: CDR1 DFQATT, CDR2 SNEGSKA (reference sequence). The CDR3 length is 11 residues. The V and J ends lost 5 bases and 1 base respectively, with 3 bases between them. The CDR3 loop reads CSAASYNEQFF. CDR3 coding DNA: TGCAGTGCTGCTTCCTACAATGAGCAGTTCTTC.

This clonotype was picked up many times. The chain is built from TRBV6-1 and TRBJ1-4; 7 bases agree with TRBD1. The CDR3 has 13 residues. Germline CDR1 is MNHNS and CDR2 is SASEGT. V lost 8 bases, J lost 5 bases, and 5 bases stayed unmatched. The CDR3 nucleotides are TGTGCCAGCGCAAGACAGGGCAATGAAAAACTGTTTTTT. Encoded protein: CASARQGNEKLFF.

This chain joins TRBV6-1 and TRBJ1-5, with a tentative D call TRBD1 (6 bases). CDR1 is MNHNS and CDR2 is SASEGT in the germline V gene. This CDR3 is built from 15 residues. V was cut by 6 bases and J by 3 bases, with 15 bases left in between. CDR3 loop: CASSPTDRYNQPQHF. The CDR3 DNA reads TGTGCCAGCAGCCCAACCGACAGGTACAATCAGCCCCAGCATTTT.

This clonotype has a count of ten or more. The V call is TRBV18, the J call TRBJ2-2; 10 positions match TRBD2. The CDR3 spans 16 residues. Germline trimming cut 6 bases from V and 4 bases from J; bases unmatched to any gene: 8. From germline, CDR1 is KGHSH and CDR2 LQKENI. The chain's CDR3 is CASSGLAGDLTGELFF. The DNA of the CDR3 is TGTGCCAGCTCCGGGCTAGCGGGGGACCTCACCGGGGAGCTGTTTTTT.

This clonotype was found many times. In nucleotides, the CDR3 is TGTGCCAGTAGTCCGGGACAGACACATCAGCCCCAGCATTTT. Its translation: CASSPGQTHQPQHF. The genes are TRBV19 and TRBJ1-5, with 7 bases identical to TRBD1. The CDR3 covers 14 residues. J was trimmed by 5 bases and V by 5 bases; bases with no gene match: 6. Per germline, CDR1 LNHDA and CDR2 SQIVND (reference sequence).

This clonotype was seen at least ten times. The rearrangement links TRBV10-3 to TRBJ1-1; D is ambiguous. The CDR3 is 16 amino acids. The ends were cut back, 8 bases at V and 0 bases at J, with 19 bases in the middle. Looked up from germline, CDR1 is ENHRY and CDR2 is SYGVKD. The CDR3 protein is CAIGKRSGYLNTEAFF. CDR3 nucleotides: TGTGCCATCGGAAAGCGATCGGGGTACTTGAACACTGAAGCTTTCTTT.